This entry lists 5 T cell receptor beta chains sequenced from one sample in a study of Tregs in tolerant kidney transplant recipients. This table comes from immunoSEQ multiplex PCR, and its TCRdb copy is limited to in-frame clones, with some not included. The sample totals fewer than 35,000 clones. Sequences were derived from CD8+ T cells from blood, sampled before the transplant. These receptors were obtained from a human donor who received a combined kidney and bone marrow transplant.

Concerning this clone itself: The read comes to an end 3 residues before the CDR3 does, leaving the germline J gene to fill in the end. V and J are TRBV2 and TRBJ1-2; TRBD1 is a possible D gene (6 bases). With 3 bases removed from V and 4 bases from J, the gap between germline ends came to 12 bases. The germline V gene encodes CDR1 SNHLY and CDR2 FYNNEI. The CDR3 is made up of 14 amino acids. The DNA read from the CDR3 is TGTGCCAGCAGTGAGAGGGGGAGCGGCTATGGC. As protein: CASSERGSGYG. The complete CDR3 reads CASSERGSGYGYTF. The complete variable domain, with remaining parts taken from reference TRBV2 and TRBJ1-2, reads EPEVTQTPSHQVTQMGQEVILRCVPISNHLYFYWYRQILGQKVEFLVSFYNNEISEKSEIFDDQFSVERPDGSNFTLKIRSTKLEDSAMYFCASSERGSGYGYTFGSGTRLTVV.

About this clone itself: The observed sequence ends 3 residues before the CDR3 terminus, with the missing tail filled in from the germline J gene. The chain has TRBV6-2 or TRBV6-3 and TRBJ1-4; D gene unclear. Germline assignment: CDR1 MNHEY and CDR2 SVGEGT. V dropped 7 bases and J dropped 3 bases, with 3 bases sitting between them. This CDR3 has 11 amino acids. CDR3 sequence reads: CASTANEKLFF. CDR3 bases read: TGTGCCAGCACTGCTAATGAAAAA.

Comments on this clone: The missing CDR3 end, 3 residues past where the read stops, is filled in from the germline J gene. The chain combines TRBV18 with TRBJ1-1, with TRBD1 identical over 7 bases. The CDR3 is made up of 12 amino acids. The V gene's germline CDR1 is KGHSH and CDR2 LQKENI. Losses at the gene ends were 11 bases for V and 4 bases for J; bases not matched to a gene: 7. CDR3 bases read: TGTGCCGCTCAGGGGGAAACCACTGAA. Translating gives CAAQGETTE. The full CDR3 reads CAAQGETTEAFF.

Comment on this clone: The read ends 3 residues shy of where the CDR3 ends; the end is completed using the germline J gene. The chain is built from TRBV7-8 and TRBJ2-2; TRBD2 matches 8 bases. The CDR3 is made up of 16 amino acids. The trim removed 7 bases at V and 6 bases at J, leaving 13 bases unmatched. Germline V gives CDR1 SGHVS, CDR2 FQNEAQ. CDR3 bases read: TGTGCCAGCACCCCGTTCGGGCGGGAGGTCGCCGGGGAG. It yields the protein CASTPFGREVAGE. The full CDR3 protein reads CASTPFGREVAGELFF.

Of note for this clone: The CDR3 is cut off 3 residues early in the read; its end comes from the germline J gene. The chain is built from TRBV6-2 or TRBV6-3 and TRBJ2-3; TRBD2 matches at 10 bases. Losses at the gene ends were 8 bases for V and 5 bases for J; bases not matched to a gene: 7. This CDR3 spans 14 amino acids. Per germline, CDR1 MNHEY and CDR2 SVGEGT. This CDR3 is CASEAGGPGDTQYF. Incomplete CDR3 DNA: TGTGCCAGCGAAGCGGGGGGGCCCGGAGATACG.